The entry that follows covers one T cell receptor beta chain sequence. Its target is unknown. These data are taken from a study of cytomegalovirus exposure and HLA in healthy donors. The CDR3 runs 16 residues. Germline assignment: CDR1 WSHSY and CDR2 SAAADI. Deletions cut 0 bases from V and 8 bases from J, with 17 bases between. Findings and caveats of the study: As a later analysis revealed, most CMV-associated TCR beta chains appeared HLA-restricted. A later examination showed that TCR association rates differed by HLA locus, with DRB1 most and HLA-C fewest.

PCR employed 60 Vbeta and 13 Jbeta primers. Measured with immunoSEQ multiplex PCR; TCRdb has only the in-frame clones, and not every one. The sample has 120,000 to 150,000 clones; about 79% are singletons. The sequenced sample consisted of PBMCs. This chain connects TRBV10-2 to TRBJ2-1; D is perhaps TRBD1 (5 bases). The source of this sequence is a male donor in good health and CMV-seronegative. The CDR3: CASSESSRQVGDEQFF. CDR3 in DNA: TGCGCCAGCAGTGAGTCGAGTCGGCAGGTAGGGGATGAGCAGTTCTTC.